This is a list of T cell receptor beta chains from one sample in a study of T cell responses to AZD1222 COVID-19 vaccine. Using immunoSEQ multiplex PCR, the repertoire was profiled, and TCRdb retains in-frame clones only, with some absent. The sample data list 150,000 or so clones. The sample comprised peripheral blood. Receptor source: an adult in good health. CDR3s include the opening cysteine and the closing phenylalanine or tryptophan.

v_gene,j_gene,CDR3aa
TRBV30,TRBJ1-5,CAWSGSNQPQHF
TRBV19,TRBJ1-1,CASSRVGNTEAFF
TRBV9,TRBJ1-5,CASSVSGQSNQPQHF
TRBV29-1,TRBJ1-2,CSVGQVVSLHYYGYTF
TRBV15,TRBJ2-1,CATSSRLAGSYNEQFF
TRBV4-3,TRBJ1-1,CASSQEWESGTEAFF
TRBV28,TRBJ1-1,CASSPRSTEAFF
TRBV5-4,TRBJ2-3,CASSSPTSGGSSDTQYF
TRBV18,TRBJ2-1,CASSPGGTAYNEQFF
TRBV24-1,TRBJ1-5,CATLGTPSNQPQHF
TRBV19,TRBJ1-5,CASSTGAQPQHF
TRBV9,TRBJ2-1,CASGMTHNEQFF
TRBV30,TRBJ2-7,CAWSPLGGHEQYF
TRBV28,TRBJ1-2,CATTPEGLYGYTF
TRBV19,TRBJ2-7,CASSAGTGGSYEQYF
TRBV5-1,TRBJ1-1,CASSLVGGTPAFF
TRBV3-1/TRBV3-2,TRBJ2-3,CASSPETGLGADTQYF
TRBV2,TRBJ1-1,CASQFGRFTNTEAFF
TRBV20-1,TRBJ1-5,CSASSGHHSNQPQHF
TRBV18,TRBJ2-7,CASSTPEAQANPYEQYF
TRBV7-3,TRBJ2-3,CASSFTGGPPGDTQYF
TRBV5-4,TRBJ1-2,CASSLGTVGIYTF
TRBV19,TRBJ2-3,CASSVLVEGGLDTQYF
TRBV7-9,TRBJ1-4,CASSLRAGGGEKLFF
TRBV6-5,TRBJ2-3,CASAPARGADTQYF
TRBV30,TRBJ1-1,CAWRTGVLAEAFF
TRBV6-5,TRBJ1-1,CASSYSGSTEAFF
TRBV4-3,TRBJ2-4,CASSQEEGTIQYF
TRBV6-2/TRBV6-3,TRBJ2-2,CASSYSKGQGLWNTGELFF
TRBV6-5,TRBJ2-5,CASSYRGLGTGQTQYF
TRBV18,TRBJ1-1,CASSQKPPPSNTEAFF
TRBV28,TRBJ2-1,CASSFLDASSYNEQFF
TRBV7-9,TRBJ2-7,CASSSGQEGYEQYF
TRBV5-1,TRBJ2-5,CASSFNQETQYF
TRBV7-8,TRBJ2-7,CASSNYEQYF
TRBV29-1,TRBJ1-4,CSVAGQGLSGEKLFF
TRBV28,TRBJ2-3,CASSPVGTDTQYF
TRBV19,TRBJ1-5,CASSATTGESQPQHF
TRBV7-9,TRBJ1-1,CASSLAIIGQGSTEAFF
TRBV19,TRBJ1-5,CASSTYRVGNQPQHF
TRBV28,TRBJ1-1,CASSLGGRAFF
TRBV27,TRBJ2-1,CASSLIRGFNYNEQFF
TRBV3-1/TRBV3-2,TRBJ1-5,CASSQNPTGSGQPQHF
TRBV13,TRBJ2-7,CASSLALTRGPGEEQYF
TRBV7-9,TRBJ1-3,CASTPVPNDGNTIYF
TRBV6-5,TRBJ1-5,CASRAGTGGRPQHF
TRBV29-1,TRBJ1-1,CSVQQGPGTEAFF
TRBV9,TRBJ2-2,CASSAHTGELFF